Listed here are 9 T cell receptor beta chains from one sample, sequenced in a study of CD4 T cells in relation to SARS-CoV-2 and coronaviruses. No antigen has been identified for these receptors. The unexposed donors gave CD4+ T cells in about 2010-2019, prior to COVID-19. Isolation of CD4+ T cells took place after around 11 days in culture. Clones were read by immunoSEQ multiplex PCR, and TCRdb kept only the in-frame ones, dropping some. The sample has approximately 25,000 clones, less than 85% seen once; the top ten hold more than 15%. Sequences were obtained from CD4+ T cells from PBMCs, cultured in vitro. These receptors all come from a human donor in good health.

J is TRBJ2-5 and V is TRBV12-3 or TRBV12-4; D not resolved. The CDR3 runs 13 residues. The ends were cut back, 2 bases at V and 5 bases at J, with 9 bases in the middle. CDR3 in amino acids: CASSLSMWETQYF. CDR3 coding DNA: TGTGCCAGCAGTTTATCTATGTGGGAGACCCAGTACTTC.

Only a few counts were recorded for this clone. Here the CDR3 reads CASSLRDRALVAFF. The CDR3 nucleotides read TGTGCCAGCAGCTTACGGGACAGGGCTCTTGTAGCTTTCTTT. V is TRBV7-2 and J is TRBJ1-1; the match to TRBD1 covers 9 bases. V gave up 2 bases and J gave up 10 bases; unmatched junction bases: 8. The V gene's germline CDR1 is SGHTA and CDR2 FQGNSA. This CDR3 has 14 residues.

The genes are TRBV7-9 and TRBJ1-4; no clear D gene. The ends were cut back, 1 base at V and 6 bases at J, with 9 bases in the middle. This CDR3 region has 14 residues. Germline V gene sequence: CDR1 SEHNR, CDR2 FQNEAQ (reference sequence). CDR3 protein: CASSLEGEDEKLFF. Written as DNA, the CDR3 is TGTGCCAGCAGCTTAGAGGGTGAGGATGAAAAACTGTTTTTT.

The sample holds one count of this clone. The chain is built from TRBV5-6 and TRBJ1-2, with D perhaps matching TRBD1 (5 bases). Germline CDR1 and CDR2: SGHDT and YYEEEE. The CDR3 loop spans 13 amino acids. Trimming stripped 0 bases from V and 8 bases from J, with 11 bases between. The CDR3: CASSLGRDIGYTF. The CDR3 DNA reads TGTGCCAGCAGCTTGGGCAGGGATATCGGCTACACCTTC. Variable domain in full (rest from reference TRBV5-6 and TRBJ1-2): DAGVTQSPTHLIKTRGQQVTLRCSPKSGHDTVSWYQQALGQGPQFIFQYYEEEERQRGNFPDRFSGHQFPNYSSELNVNALLLGDSALYLCASSLGRDIGYTFGSGTRLTVV.

This clone was found once. This chain connects TRBV2 to TRBJ1-3; TRBD1 might be the D (5 bases). Germline V CDR1 and CDR2: SNHLY, FYNNEI. Between the trimmed V and J ends, which lost 9 bases and 4 bases, there was a span of 13 bases. The CDR3 sequence is 13 residues long. In DNA form, the CDR3 reads TGTGCCAGAGGCCGGGACCAAGGAAACACCATATATTTT. It encodes CARGRDQGNTIYF.

This sequence joins TRBV6-5 and TRBJ1-3; D remains unclear. The CDR3 contains 14 residues. The ends were cut back, 4 bases at V and 0 bases at J, with 7 bases in the middle. Germline assignment: CDR1 MNHEY and CDR2 SVGAGI. This CDR3 reads CASSSAISGNTIYF. CDR3 in DNA: TGTGCCAGCAGTTCAGCCATCTCTGGAAACACCATATATTTT.

The chain uses TRBV6-5 and TRBJ1-2, with 7 bases aligning to TRBD1. The germline V gene has CDR1 MNHEY and CDR2 SVGAGI. This CDR3 spans 16 amino acids. V gave up 3 bases and J gave up 4 bases; unmatched junction bases: 11. The CDR3 nucleotides read TGTGCCAGCAGTTATGGACCTCCGGGACAGAGCTATGGCTACACCTTC. This translates into CASSYGPPGQSYGYTF.

This chain uses TRBV28 with TRBJ1-6; TRBD1 matches at 9 bases. The V segment lost 8 bases and the J segment 7 bases; nucleotides outside the gene matches: 12. Germline CDR1 MDHEN, CDR2 SYDVKM. The CDR3 is 16 amino acids. The CDR3 sequence: CASGPGQGPTNSPLHF. The CDR3 DNA follows: TGTGCCAGCGGTCCGGGACAGGGACCAACGAATTCACCCCTCCACTTT.

The chain combines TRBV7-3 with TRBJ2-7; the match to TRBD1 covers 9 bases. The CDR3 consists of 14 residues. Per germline, CDR1 SGHTA and CDR2 FQGTGA. J was trimmed by 3 bases and V by 2 bases; bases with no gene match: 2. CDR3 sequence (DNA): TGTGCCAGCAGCTTATCGGGACAGGGCTACGAGCAGTACTTC. Its protein product is CASSLSGQGYEQYF.